The clone carrying this TCR beta chain appeared a few times. Antigen: not known. These data come from a study of CD8 T cells in ankylosing spondylitis. Study conclusions and caveats: Prior literature has documented some motif variants in synovial fluid and blood from reactive arthritis.

Looked up from germline, CDR1 is SQVTM and CDR2 is ANQGSEA. CDR3 length equals 14 residues. V dropped 6 bases and J dropped 6; count of bases not matched to a gene: 13. From the 5' RACE reads, TCRdb called clonotypes with MiXCR, one entry per CDR3 protein. The table lists around 250,000 distinct CDR3 sequences, about a sixth of them singletons. The sequence was collected from a male donor with ankylosing spondylitis or in good health (not recorded which). J is TRBJ2-7 and V is TRBV29-1; TRBD1 matches at 8 bases. Material: blood, either unsorted or a sorted T cell fraction (not recorded which). The DNA of the CDR3 is TGCAGCGTCCACGACGCCGGACAGGGAGGCGAGCAGTACTTC. As protein: CSVHDAGQGGEQYF.